These 25 T cell receptor beta chains share one sample of origin, sequenced in a study of neurological immune-mediated disorders. TCRdb ran MiXCR on the 5' RACE reads and lists one entry per CDR3 protein. The data contain tens of thousands of distinct CDR3 sequences, around 3.4% of them seen just once; the ten biggest clones take up under 3.5%. What was sequenced was PBMCs. These receptors were collected from a woman aged 45 to 65 with multiple sclerosis.

This clonotype was picked up many times. The chain recombines TRBV28 with TRBJ2-1; weak D call: TRBD2 (6 bases). The CDR3 length is 15 residues. V shed 3 bases and J shed 3 bases, with 12 bases lying between them. CDR1 MDHEN and CDR2 SYDVKM come from the germline V gene. The CDR3 protein is CASSLGGRVYNEQFF. In DNA, the CDR3 is TGTGCCAGCAGTTTGGGGGGAAGAGTCTACAATGAGCAGTTCTTC.

This clonotype was seen ten or more times. The chain recombines TRBV4-1 with TRBJ2-1; TRBD2 aligns across 10 bases. The CDR3 has 17 amino acids. Germline V gives CDR1 MGHRA, CDR2 YSYEKL. Losses at the gene ends were 3 bases for V and 8 bases for J; bases not matched to a gene: 13. CDR3 sequence reads: CASSQQVIAGGTYEQFF. The CDR3 coding sequence is TGCGCCAGCAGCCAGCAAGTGATAGCGGGGGGTACATATGAGCAGTTCTTC.

This clonotype showed up many times. The chain has TRBV6-5 and TRBJ2-4, with 10 bases aligning to TRBD2. Germline lookup yields CDR1 MNHEY and CDR2 SVGAGI. The junction had 11 bases not matched to a gene; V was cut back by 0 bases and J by 6 bases. The CDR3 has 18 residues. The CDR3 here is CASSYSKGLAGDTNIQYF. The CDR3 coding sequence is TGTGCCAGCAGTTACTCGAAAGGGCTAGCGGGGGATACAAACATTCAGTACTTC.

Many counts were recorded for this clonotype. This chain joins TRBV6-2 or TRBV6-3 and TRBJ1-5; a weak D match, TRBD1 (6 bases). V lost 2 bases to trimming and J lost 5 bases, with 19 bases between them. Germline CDR1 reads MNHEY; CDR2 reads SVGEGT. This CDR3 is built from 17 residues. CDR3 protein: CASSYPYSGAVYQPQHF. CDR3 DNA sequence: TGTGCCAGCAGTTACCCGTATTCAGGGGCGGTGTATCAGCCCCAGCATTTT.

With regard to this clonotype: A much larger clone lies one base from this, so it may be a read error. The gene calls are TRBV12-3 or TRBV12-4 and TRBJ1-1; maybe TRBD1 (6 bases). The CDR3 has 15 residues. The CDR3 is CATSLFRQGHTEAFF. For the CDR3, the DNA is TGTGCCACCAGTCTTTTCCGTCAGGGGCACACTGAAGCTTTCTTT.

This clonotype appeared many times. This chain links TRBV11-3 with TRBJ2-3; maybe TRBD1 (6 bases). This CDR3 spans 15 amino acids. Germline CDR1 SGHNT, CDR2 YENEEA. Trimming cost V 5 bases and J 1 base, with 13 bases left between them. The CDR3 sequence is CASSLTGIGTDTQYF. CDR3 DNA sequence: TGTGCCAGCAGCCTTACAGGGATTGGCACAGATACGCAGTATTTT.

This clonotype was counted at least ten times. The chain couples TRBV4-3 to TRBJ2-1; TRBD1 might be the D (5 bases). The V gene lost 0 bases and the J gene lost 8 bases, with 11 bases spanning the gap. The germline V gene has CDR1 LGHNA and CDR2 YSLEER. CDR3 size: 14 residues. CDR3 amino acids: CASSQDLWGHEQFF. The CDR3 DNA follows: TGCGCCAGCAGCCAAGATCTGTGGGGCCATGAGCAGTTCTTC.

This clonotype was counted many times. This rearrangement joins TRBV5-1 to TRBJ1-2, with TRBD1 identical over 7 bases. The V gene's germline CDR1 is SGHRS and CDR2 YFSETQ. With V trimmed by 0 bases and J by 5 bases, 10 bases remained unmatched. The CDR3 consists of 16 residues. CDR3: CASSLEAGGTYYGYTF. CDR3 sequence (DNA): TGCGCCAGCAGCTTGGAAGCAGGGGGAACTTATTATGGCTACACCTTC.

This clonotype was seen repeatedly, ten times or more. V usage is TRBV5-1 and J usage is TRBJ2-1; possibly TRBD2 for D (5 bases). V lost 0 bases and J 1 base, leaving 11 bases between the germline ends. The CDR3 contains 16 residues. Germline loops: CDR1 SGHRS, CDR2 YFSETQ. The CDR3 DNA reads TGCGCCAGCAGCTTGGCCCTAGCTGCTTCCTACAATGAGCAGTTCTTC. Amino acid sequence: CASSLALAASYNEQFF.

This clonotype showed up many times. The V call is TRBV7-2, the J call TRBJ2-5; TRBD2 matches at 12 bases. V was pared by 4 bases and J by 7 bases, with 7 bases of the junction left unmatched. CDR1 is SGHTA, CDR2 FQGNSA, per germline. The length of the CDR3 is 15 residues. CDR3: CASSSSSGGAPTQYF. CDR3 coding DNA: TGTGCCAGCAGCTCCTCTAGCGGGGGGGCCCCGACCCAGTACTTC.

Many counts were recorded for this clonotype. The rearrangement uses TRBV7-2 and TRBJ2-7; no firm D call. Per the germline V gene, CDR1 is SGHTA and CDR2 is FQGNSA. The germline V and J ends were trimmed by 5 bases and 0 bases, with 14 bases remaining between them. The CDR3 contains 15 residues. The CDR3 protein is CASSEGRPASYEQYF. As DNA, the CDR3 is TGTGCCAGCAGCGAAGGACGGCCGGCCTCCTACGAGCAGTACTTC.

This clonotype has only a few counts. V usage is TRBV20-1 and J usage is TRBJ2-5; D is perhaps TRBD1 (6 bases). V was pared by 6 bases and J by 5 bases, with 16 bases between. Germline loops: CDR1 DFQATT, CDR2 SNEGSKA (reference sequence). The CDR3 spans 13 residues. The CDR3 region is CSADRQDWETQYF. CDR3 nucleotide sequence: TGCAGTGCCGACCGACAGGATTGGGAGACCCAGTACTTC.

This clonotype was recorded many times. This chain uses TRBV5-1 with TRBJ2-3; TRBD2 matches at 10 bases. This CDR3 region has 14 residues. J gave up 4 bases and V 6 bases, and 5 bases lay outside the gene matches. The germline V gene encodes CDR1 SGHRS and CDR2 YFSETQ. This CDR3 reads CASISGGAADTQYF. Here the CDR3 DNA reads TGCGCCAGCATAAGCGGGGGGGCGGCAGATACGCAGTATTTT.

This clonotype has ten or more counts. The rearrangement links TRBV7-6 to TRBJ1-2; D remains unclear. V lost 0 bases, J lost 1 base, and 12 bases lay in between. Germline assignment: CDR1 SGHVS and CDR2 FNYEAQ. This CDR3 region has 16 residues. CDR3 sequence (DNA): TGTGCCAGCAGCTTAGCTCGGGCCGGGAGTAACTATGGCTACACCTTC. Its protein is CASSLARAGSNYGYTF.

This clonotype was detected ten times or more. The V and J genes are TRBV20-1 and TRBJ2-7; D is unresolved. Germline V gives CDR1 DFQATT, CDR2 SNEGSKA (reference sequence). V lost 5 bases and J lost 6, with 17 bases in between. This CDR3 has 13 amino acids. The CDR3: CSALQGKEIEQYF. For the CDR3, the DNA is TGCAGTGCTCTACAAGGTAAAGAAATCGAGCAGTACTTC.

Many counts were recorded for this clonotype. V is TRBV28 and J is TRBJ2-2; the match to TRBD1 covers 7 bases. Germline values: CDR1 MDHEN, CDR2 SYDVKM. CDR3 length: 17 amino acids. Germline trimming cut 5 bases from V and 4 bases from J; bases unmatched to any gene: 13. DNA of the CDR3: TGTGCCAGCAGTAGGAAATACCACAGGGGAGTCACCGGGGAGCTGTTTTTT. Its protein product is CASSRKYHRGVTGELFF.

At least ten counts were recorded for this clonotype. This chain joins TRBV7-6 and TRBJ1-1; 10 nucleotides align to TRBD1. Trimming removed 4 bases from V and 0 bases from J; junction bases left unmatched: 2. Germline assignment: CDR1 SGHVS and CDR2 FNYEAQ. There are 15 residues in the CDR3. The CDR3: CASSWGTGVNTEAFF. In DNA, the CDR3 is TGTGCCAGCAGCTGGGGGACAGGGGTGAACACTGAAGCTTTCTTT.

This clonotype was recorded many times. This chain links TRBV3-1 with TRBJ1-2; 9 bases are a match to TRBD1. Germline V gene data show CDR1 as LGHDT and CDR2 as YNNKEL (reference sequence). The CDR3 is 17 amino acids. The junction had 14 bases not matched to a gene; V was cut back by 4 bases and J by 5 bases. This chain's CDR3 is CASSRRRGRGQGYGYTF. In DNA form, the CDR3 reads TGTGCCAGCAGCCGTAGACGAGGGCGGGGACAGGGATATGGCTACACCTTC.

This clonotype has ten or more counts. The V and J genes are TRBV6-6 and TRBJ2-5, with unresolved D. Germline CDR1 and CDR2: MNHNY and SVGAGI (reference sequence). Trimming removed 4 bases from V and 1 base from J, with 7 bases in between. This CDR3 comprises 13 residues. This CDR3 reads CASSSYTQETQYF. For the CDR3, the DNA is TGTGCCAGCAGTTCGTACACCCAAGAGACCCAGTACTTC.

This clonotype was seen repeatedly, ten times or more. The CDR3 sequence is CASSLARDRDHRDEQYF. The CDR3 bases are TGCGCCAGCAGCTTGGCCCGGGACAGGGACCATCGGGACGAGCAGTACTTC. The J gene is TRBJ2-7, the V gene TRBV5-1; 9 bases line up with TRBD1. The length of the CDR3 is 17 residues. Germline CDR1 reads SGHRS; CDR2 reads YFSETQ. Unmatched junction bases numbered 12, after V lost 0 bases and J lost 5 bases. Supplemented by reference TRBV5-1 and TRBJ2-7, the full variable domain reads KAGVTQTPRYLIKTRGQQVTLSCSPISGHRSVSWYQQTPGQGLQFLFEYFSETQRNKGNFPGRFSGRQFSNSRSEMNVSTLELGDSALYLCASSLARDRDHRDEQYFGPGTRLTVT.

Of note for this clonotype: This may stem from a read error, because a much larger clone lies one nucleotide away. In DNA form, the CDR3 reads TGTGCCAACAGCCAAGAAGGGACAGGGGCCTACGAGCAGTACTTC. It translates to CANSQEGTGAYEQYF. This rearrangement joins TRBV4-2 to TRBJ2-7; 10 bases match TRBD1. This CDR3 is built from 15 residues. Looked up from germline, CDR1 is LGHNA and CDR2 is YNFKEQ.

This clonotype was observed at least ten times. The CDR3 bases are TGTGCCAGCAGCTTAGCGGGGCTGAGGGCTGAAGCTTTCTTT. Translating gives CASSLAGLRAEAFF. The genes are TRBV7-2 and TRBJ1-1; possibly TRBD1 for D (5 bases). Germline V lookup: CDR1 SGHTA, CDR2 FQGNSA. The CDR3 totals 14 residues. Trimming pared 0 bases from V and 6 bases from J, leaving 11 bases between.

This clonotype was counted many times. The rearrangement uses TRBV4-3 and TRBJ1-1, with D hard to call. Per the germline V gene, CDR1 is LGHNA and CDR2 is YSLEER. CDR3 size: 17 residues. Trimming removed 0 bases from V and 1 base from J, with 15 bases in between. The CDR3 loop reads CASSQEWSPGKNTEAFF. The CDR3 region has the DNA TGCGCCAGCAGCCAAGAATGGAGTCCGGGAAAGAACACTGAAGCTTTCTTT.

V is TRBV5-5 and J is TRBJ2-4; D may correspond to TRBD1 or TRBD2 (7 bases each). This CDR3 spans 17 amino acids. The V gene's germline CDR1 is SGHKS and CDR2 YYEKEE (reference sequence). Between the trimmed V and J ends, which lost 3 bases and 1 base, there was a span of 17 bases. CDR3: CASSWEPQGGAKNIQYF. CDR3 DNA sequence: TGTGCCAGCAGCTGGGAGCCCCAGGGGGGGGCCAAAAACATTCAGTACTTC.

Many counts were recorded for this clonotype. This rearrangement joins TRBV2 to TRBJ1-2; no firm D call. The length of the CDR3 is 15 residues. V dropped 4 bases and J dropped 2 bases, with 14 bases sitting between them. Germline V CDR1 and CDR2: SNHLY, FYNNEI. CDR3 protein: CASSGVVGPNYGYTF. The CDR3 bases are TGTGCCAGCAGTGGGGTCGTAGGGCCGAACTATGGCTACACCTTC. Using reference TRBV2 and TRBJ1-2 for the parts outside the CDR3, the full variable domain is EPEVTQTPSHQVTQMGQEVILRCVPISNHLYFYWYRQILGQKVEFLVSFYNNEISEKSEIFDDQFSVERPDGSNFTLKIRSTKLEDSAMYFCASSGVVGPNYGYTFGSGTRLTVV.